This T cell receptor beta chain was retrieved from a study of glioma-infiltrating T cells. This clonotype appeared many times. V lost 7 bases to trimming and J lost 2 bases, with 3 bases between them. The CDR3 consists of 10 residues. Germline CDR1 reads LNHDA; CDR2 reads SQIVND (reference sequence). Using RNA template, CDR3s of TCR alpha and beta were amplified with iRepertoire arm-PCR. TCRdb reanalysed the multiplex PCR reads using MiXCR and keeps one entry per CDR3 protein. Among around 100,000 distinct CDR3 sequences listed, approximately 28% were seen once. The clonotype originates from a human donor with low-grade glioma or glioblastoma, undergoing nonglioma brain surgery, or in good health (not recorded which). Specimen: glioma tissue, nonneoplastic brain tissue, or PBMCs (not recorded which). The chain uses TRBV19 and TRBJ2-7; D gene uncertain. The CDR3 is CASITYEQYF. CDR3 DNA: TGTGCCAGTATCACCTACGAGCAGTACTTC.